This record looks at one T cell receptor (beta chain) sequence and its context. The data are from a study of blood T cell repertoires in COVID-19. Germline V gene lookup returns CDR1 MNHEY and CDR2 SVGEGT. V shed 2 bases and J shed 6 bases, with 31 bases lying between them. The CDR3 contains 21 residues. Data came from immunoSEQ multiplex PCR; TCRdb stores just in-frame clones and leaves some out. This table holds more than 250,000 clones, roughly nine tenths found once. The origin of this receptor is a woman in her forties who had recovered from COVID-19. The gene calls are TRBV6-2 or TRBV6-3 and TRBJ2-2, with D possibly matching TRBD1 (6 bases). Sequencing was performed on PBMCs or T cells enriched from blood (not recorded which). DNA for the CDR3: TGTGCCAGCAGTTACCGGGACACCGCTTACTGGGACACCCCTTTGGCCGGGGAGCTGTTTTTT. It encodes CASSYRDTAYWDTPLAGELFF.